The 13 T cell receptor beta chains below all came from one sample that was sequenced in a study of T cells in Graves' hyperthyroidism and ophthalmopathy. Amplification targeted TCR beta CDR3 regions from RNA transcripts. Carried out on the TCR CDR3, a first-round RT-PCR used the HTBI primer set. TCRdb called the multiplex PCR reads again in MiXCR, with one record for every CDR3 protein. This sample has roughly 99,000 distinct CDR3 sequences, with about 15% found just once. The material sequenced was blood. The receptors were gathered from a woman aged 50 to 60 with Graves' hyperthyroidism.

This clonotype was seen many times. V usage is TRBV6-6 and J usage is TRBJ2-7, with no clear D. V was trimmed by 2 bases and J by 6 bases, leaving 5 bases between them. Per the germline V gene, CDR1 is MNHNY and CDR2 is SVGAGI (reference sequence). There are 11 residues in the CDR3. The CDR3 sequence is CASSYRSEQYF. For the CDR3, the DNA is TGTGCCAGCAGTTACCGTTCCGAGCAGTACTTC.

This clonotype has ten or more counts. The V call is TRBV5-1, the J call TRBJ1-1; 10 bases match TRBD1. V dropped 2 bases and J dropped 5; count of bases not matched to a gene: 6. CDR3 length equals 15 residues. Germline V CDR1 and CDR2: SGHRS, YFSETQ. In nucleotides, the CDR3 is TGCGCCAGCAGCTTACGAGGACAGGGGGTAACTGAAGCTTTCTTT. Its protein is CASSLRGQGVTEAFF. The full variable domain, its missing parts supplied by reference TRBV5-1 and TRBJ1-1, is KAGVTQTPRYLIKTRGQQVTLSCSPISGHRSVSWYQQTPGQGLQFLFEYFSETQRNKGNFPGRFSGRQFSNSRSEMNVSTLELGDSALYLCASSLRGQGVTEAFFGQGTRLTVV.

CDR3 nucleotide sequence: TGTGCCAGCAGCATGACTAGCGGGAGGATCCATGAGCAGTTCTTC. It translates to CASSMTSGRIHEQFF. J is TRBJ2-1 and V is TRBV7-2; 13 positions match TRBD2. This CDR3 spans 15 amino acids. Trimming at V came to 5 bases and at J to 8 bases, leaving 6 bases not matched to a gene. Germline CDR1 and CDR2: SGHTA and FQGNSA.

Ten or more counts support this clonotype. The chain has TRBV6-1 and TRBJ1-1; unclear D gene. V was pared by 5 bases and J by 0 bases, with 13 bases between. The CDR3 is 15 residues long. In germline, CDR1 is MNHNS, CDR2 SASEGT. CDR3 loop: CASSYNENLNTEAFF. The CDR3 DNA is TGTGCCAGCAGTTATAACGAAAATTTGAACACTGAAGCTTTCTTT.

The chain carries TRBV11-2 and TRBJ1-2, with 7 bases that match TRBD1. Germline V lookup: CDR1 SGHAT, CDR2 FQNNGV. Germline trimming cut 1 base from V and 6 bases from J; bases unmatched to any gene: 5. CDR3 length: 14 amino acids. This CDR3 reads CASSLVGQWDGYTF. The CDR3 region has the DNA TGTGCCAGCAGCTTAGTGGGACAGTGGGATGGCTACACCTTC.

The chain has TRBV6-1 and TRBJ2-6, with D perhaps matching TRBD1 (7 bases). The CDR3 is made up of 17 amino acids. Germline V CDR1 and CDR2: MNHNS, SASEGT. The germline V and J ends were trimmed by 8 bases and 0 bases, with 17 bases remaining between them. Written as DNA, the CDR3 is TGTGCCAGCTACCTTACAGGGGACTCCTCTGGGGCCAACGTCCTGACTTTC. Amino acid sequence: CASYLTGDSSGANVLTF.

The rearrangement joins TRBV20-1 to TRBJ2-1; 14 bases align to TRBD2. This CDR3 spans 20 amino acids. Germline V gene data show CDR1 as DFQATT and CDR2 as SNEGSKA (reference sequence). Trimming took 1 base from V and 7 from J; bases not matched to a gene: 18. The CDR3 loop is CSARGWVTGTGTSGGNEQFF. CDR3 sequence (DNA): TGCAGTGCTAGAGGATGGGTGACAGGGACCGGGACTAGCGGGGGAAATGAGCAGTTCTTC.

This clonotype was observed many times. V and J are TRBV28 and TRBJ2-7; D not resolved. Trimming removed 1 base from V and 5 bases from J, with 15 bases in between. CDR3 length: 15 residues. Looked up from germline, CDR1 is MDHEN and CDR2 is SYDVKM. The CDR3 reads CASSLFGRPDHEQYF. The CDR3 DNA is TGTGCCAGCAGTTTATTTGGGCGGCCAGACCACGAGCAGTACTTC.

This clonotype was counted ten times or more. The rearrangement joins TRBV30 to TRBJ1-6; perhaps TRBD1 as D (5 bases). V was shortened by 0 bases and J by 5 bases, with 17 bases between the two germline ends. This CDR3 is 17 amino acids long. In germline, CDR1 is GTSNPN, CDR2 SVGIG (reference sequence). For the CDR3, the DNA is TGTGCCTGGAGTGTACTTGGGGCAGGAGCTAATAATTCACCCCTCCACTTT. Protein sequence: CAWSVLGAGANNSPLHF.

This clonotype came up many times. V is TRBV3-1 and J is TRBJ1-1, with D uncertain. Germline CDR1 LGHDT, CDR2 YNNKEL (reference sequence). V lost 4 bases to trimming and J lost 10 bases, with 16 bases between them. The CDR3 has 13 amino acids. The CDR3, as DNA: TGTGCCAGCAGCCCTCGGGCGGTCGGTGGAGCTTTCTTT. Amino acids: CASSPRAVGGAFF.

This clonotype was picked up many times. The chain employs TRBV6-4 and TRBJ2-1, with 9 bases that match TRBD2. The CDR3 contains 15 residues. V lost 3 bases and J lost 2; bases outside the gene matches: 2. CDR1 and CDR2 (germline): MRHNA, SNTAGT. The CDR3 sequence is CASSEIAGAYNEQFF. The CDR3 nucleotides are TGTGCCAGCAGTGAGATAGCGGGAGCCTACAATGAGCAGTTCTTC.

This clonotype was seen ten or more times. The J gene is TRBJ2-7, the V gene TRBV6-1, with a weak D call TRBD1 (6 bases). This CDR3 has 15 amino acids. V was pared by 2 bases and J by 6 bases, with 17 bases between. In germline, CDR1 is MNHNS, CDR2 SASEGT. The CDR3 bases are TGTGCCAGCAGTGAATCCTACAGGGTAGGCGGCGAGCAGTACGTC. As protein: CASSESYRVGGEQYV.

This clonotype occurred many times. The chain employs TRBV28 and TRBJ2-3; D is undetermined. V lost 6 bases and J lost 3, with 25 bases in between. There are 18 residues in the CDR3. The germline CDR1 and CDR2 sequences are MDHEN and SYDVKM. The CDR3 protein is CASSPILAAPGGTDTQYF. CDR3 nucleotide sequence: TGTGCCAGCAGCCCAATCCTCGCCGCACCCGGTGGGACAGATACGCAGTATTTT.